The clone carrying this T cell receptor beta chain is medium-sized within its sample. At one end, the junction sequence differs from germline, possibly due to a read error. The sample originates from a study of T cells in Graves' hyperthyroidism and ophthalmopathy. At the level of the study: Blood from the periphery was taken at initial diagnosis, before any treatment.

From RNA transcripts, TCR beta CDR3 regions were amplified. The study used the HTBI primer set for a first-round RT-PCR of the TCR CDR3. TCRdb ran MiXCR on the multiplex PCR reads and lists one entry per CDR3 protein. This repertoire shows roughly 35,000 distinct CDR3 sequences, approximately 50% found once; its top ten account for 25%. Thyroid ultrasound and orbital computed tomography, with clinical symptoms and serum thyroxine and TRAb, informed diagnoses. Germline loops: CDR1 SSHAT, CDR2 FNYEAQ (reference sequence). The CDR3 is 15 amino acids. V is TRBV7-7 and J is TRBJ2-3; tentative D call: TRBD1 (5 bases). Sequencing input: blood. The TCR comes from a middle-aged woman with Graves' ophthalmopathy. The CDR3 DNA is TGTGCTAGCAGCTTAGCACCAGGGATGCCAGATACGCAGTATTTT. It is translated as CASSLAPGMPDTQYF. Full variable domain (missing parts from reference TRBV7-7 and TRBJ2-3): GAGVSQSPRYKVTKRGQDVTLRCDPISSHATLYWYQQALGQGPEFLTYFNYEAQPDKSGLPSDRFSAERPEGSISTLTIQRTEQRDSAMYRCASSLAPGMPDTQYFGPGTRLTVL.